A single sample is the source of the 7 T cell receptor beta chains below, sequenced in a study of CD8 T cells in ankylosing spondylitis. MiXCR, applied by TCRdb to the 5' RACE reads, yields one record per CDR3 protein. Of a few hundred thousand distinct CDR3 sequences listed, roughly 25% are singletons. Sequenced input: blood, either unsorted or a sorted T cell fraction (not recorded which). The receptor source for this set is a male donor with ankylosing spondylitis or in good health (not recorded which).

This clonotype was detected a few times. The genes are TRBV20-1 and TRBJ2-7; no firm D call. The CDR3 sequence is 15 residues long. Germline lookup yields CDR1 DFQATT and CDR2 SNEGSKA (reference sequence). V lost 0 bases to trimming and J lost 0 bases, with 12 bases between them. CDR3 amino acids: CSARDVNTLSYEQYF. The DNA for the CDR3 is TGCAGTGCTAGAGATGTAAACACCCTCTCCTACGAGCAGTACTTC.

This clonotype has more than one count but fewer than ten. The rearrangement links TRBV20-1 to TRBJ2-5; 8 bases fit TRBD1. With 5 bases clipped from V and 5 bases from J, the junction kept 10 bases outside the gene matches. The CDR3 contains 14 residues. From germline, CDR1 is DFQATT and CDR2 SNEGSKA (reference sequence). The CDR3 nucleotides are TGCAGTGCTTACAGGGGGGCGGTAGGCGAGACCCAGTACTTC. Its protein product is CSAYRGAVGETQYF.

The sample holds many counts of this clonotype. V gene TRBV12-3 or TRBV12-4 combines with J gene TRBJ2-7, with unresolved D. V dropped 3 bases and J dropped 3 bases, with 9 bases sitting between them. The CDR3 is 13 amino acids. CDR3: CASSLRIYYEQYF. CDR3 in DNA: TGTGCCAGCAGTTTGCGAATCTACTACGAGCAGTACTTC.

This clonotype was seen only a few times. The CDR3 protein is CASSEWPGGSYEQYF. For the CDR3, the DNA is TGTGCCAGCAGTGAGTGGCCAGGGGGTTCCTACGAGCAGTACTTC. J is TRBJ2-7 and V is TRBV2; the match to TRBD1 covers 7 bases. Germline CDR1 SNHLY, CDR2 FYNNEI. Losses at the gene ends were 3 bases for V and 1 base for J; bases not matched to a gene: 6. The CDR3 length is 15 residues.

The DNA of the CDR3 is TGTGCCAGTAGTATTAGTCCGGGGAGCACCGGGGAGCTGTTTTTT. Translating gives CASSISPGSTGELFF. J is TRBJ2-2 and V is TRBV19, with a weak D call TRBD2 (5 bases). Germline V CDR1 and CDR2: LNHDA, SQIVND (reference sequence). V was shortened by 3 bases and J by 4 bases, with 12 bases between the two germline ends. The CDR3 is 15 residues long.

The chain links TRBV6-2 or TRBV6-3 to TRBJ2-5, with D perhaps TRBD1 (5 bases). Germline V CDR1 and CDR2: MNHEY, SVGEGT. This CDR3 has 14 residues. Deletions cut 7 bases from V and 5 bases from J, with 17 bases between. CDR3 loop: CASTRFGAYETQYF. The DNA for the CDR3 is TGTGCCAGCACCCGATTTGGGGCCTACGAGACCCAGTACTTC.

This clonotype was seen at least ten times. This chain joins TRBV6-6 and TRBJ2-7; maybe TRBD1 (6 bases). Trimming removed 5 bases from V and 6 bases from J, with 14 bases in between. The CDR3 covers 13 residues. Germline CDR1 MNHNY, CDR2 SVGAGI (reference sequence). Here the CDR3 DNA reads TGTGCCAGCAGTCCCGGGACATTTTCCGAGCAGTACTTC. It is translated as CASSPGTFSEQYF.